The rows below give T cell receptor beta chains drawn from one sample of a study of cytomegalovirus exposure and HLA in healthy donors. The repertoire was sequenced with immunoSEQ multiplex PCR; TCRdb's copy has only in-frame clones and lacks some. The top ten hold 2.5% to 3.5% of the sample, which has 220,000 or so clones, more than 75% seen once. Sequenced input: PBMCs. The receptors originated from a woman aged 35 to 49 in good health and CMV-seronegative. Each CDR3 is given with its conserved first and last residue. The order of the fields is J gene, V gene, CDR3 protein.

J: TRBJ2-2; V: TRBV19; CDR3: CASSPGTRGTGELFF
J: TRBJ2-1; V: TRBV27; CDR3: CASRGWDRTGEQFF
J: TRBJ2-2; V: TRBV7-9; CDR3: CASSLDRDSSTGELFF
J: TRBJ1-3; V: TRBV9; CDR3: CASSAHSSGNTIYF
J: TRBJ2-7; V: TRBV7-9; CDR3: CASAPYSGYYEQYF
J: TRBJ2-1; V: TRBV6-4; CDR3: CASSAQGNEQFF
J: TRBJ1-2; V: TRBV5-4; CDR3: CASSIGTGGPYGYTF
J: TRBJ1-1; V: TRBV10-1; CDR3: CASRGQMNTEAFF
J: TRBJ2-7; V: TRBV10-2; CDR3: CASRHHSGDRRYEQYF
J: TRBJ2-1; V: TRBV28; CDR3: CASSLRQGWEQFF
J: TRBJ1-3; V: TRBV4-1; CDR3: CASSQGRINVGNTIYF
J: TRBJ2-5; V: TRBV5-8; CDR3: CASSPADGRETQYF
J: TRBJ2-3; V: TRBV25-1; CDR3: CASSEYVLAGGTDTQYF
J: TRBJ1-4; V: TRBV27; CDR3: CASSISGTGPEKLFF
J: TRBJ2-1; V: TRBV30; CDR3: CAWSVLGGSTGFF
J: TRBJ2-1; V: TRBV19; CDR3: CASSMTGRAFNEQFF
J: TRBJ2-3; V: TRBV25-1; CDR3: CASSRLGTGEDTQYF
J: TRBJ1-2; V: TRBV15; CDR3: CATSRDLGQTRRGYTF
J: TRBJ1-5; V: TRBV19; CDR3: CASSLSISNQPQHF
J: TRBJ2-3; V: TRBV30; CDR3: CAWSGDRATQYF
J: TRBJ2-2; V: TRBV5-4; CDR3: CASSPRTGLGVESTGELFF
J: TRBJ1-4; V: TRBV2; CDR3: CASRNKPGAGIIGKLFF
J: TRBJ1-1; V: TRBV4-1; CDR3: CASSRQGGTEAFF
J: TRBJ1-5; V: TRBV18; CDR3: CASSPPGQGASNQPQHF
J: TRBJ2-7; V: TRBV7-9; CDR3: CASSEDRGYEQYF
J: TRBJ2-7; V: TRBV12-5; CDR3: CASGLGTSKTYEQYF
J: TRBJ2-7; V: TRBV6-6; CDR3: CASRLMEGAEQYF
J: TRBJ1-5; V: TRBV4-2; CDR3: CASSPPGGSNQPQHF
J: TRBJ2-2; V: TRBV10-3; CDR3: CAISEGLAGATGELFF
J: TRBJ1-4; V: TRBV4-1; CDR3: CASSHTRVSGEKLFF
J: TRBJ2-7; V: TRBV11-2; CDR3: CASSSYTKNRQGAYEQYF
J: TRBJ1-3; V: TRBV30; CDR3: CAWDQGWGNTIYF
J: TRBJ1-2; V: TRBV15; CDR3: CATSRVAGQGGSNYGYTF
J: TRBJ2-5; V: TRBV5-6; CDR3: CASSLGRDSRETQYF
J: TRBJ2-7; V: TRBV29-1; CDR3: CSVERTGSYEQYF
J: TRBJ1-3; V: TRBV18; CDR3: CASSPRRGADSGNTIYF
J: TRBJ1-1; V: TRBV23-1; CDR3: CASSRIQGGSTEAFF
J: TRBJ2-7; V: TRBV10-2; CDR3: CATGRVVRDPYEQYF
J: TRBJ1-1; V: TRBV30; CDR3: CAWGTGGVAAFF
J: TRBJ2-1; V: TRBV9; CDR3: CASSVASEQFF
J: TRBJ1-1; V: TRBV18; CDR3: CASSPGQHNTEAFF
J: TRBJ2-1; V: TRBV15; CDR3: CATSRDRGYNEQFF
J: TRBJ1-2; V: TRBV18; CDR3: CASSPLWDSSHGYTF
J: TRBJ2-7; V: TRBV5-8; CDR3: CASSRTSGYEQYF
J: TRBJ1-1; V: TRBV19; CDR3: CASTTLRNYEAFF
J: TRBJ1-2; V: TRBV18; CDR3: CASSPGGQGYGYTF
J: TRBJ2-7; V: TRBV4-1; CDR3: CASSLGTGGLIRGAYEQYF
J: TRBJ2-6; V: TRBV7-9; CDR3: CASSSRTAGANVLTF
J: TRBJ2-7; V: TRBV27; CDR3: CASRTLAGGLTYEQYF
J: TRBJ2-5; V: TRBV30; CDR3: CAWTLYLGRGETQYF
J: TRBJ1-5; V: TRBV6-5; CDR3: CASRTGTGRRQPQHF
J: TRBJ2-1; V: TRBV7-3; CDR3: CASTSSSYNEQFF
J: TRBJ1-1; V: TRBV29-1; CDR3: CSVGEGPNTEAFF
J: TRBJ1-6; V: TRBV30; CDR3: CASDWGQGFSPLHF
J: TRBJ2-6; V: TRBV2; CDR3: CASSELGTGITGANVLTF
J: TRBJ2-1; V: TRBV6-4; CDR3: CASSERGEGSVGEQFF
J: TRBJ2-7; V: TRBV25-1; CDR3: CASIGGGWEQYF
J: TRBJ1-1; V: TRBV6-5; CDR3: CASSYSGANTEAFF
J: TRBJ1-1; V: TRBV27; CDR3: CASRVGQGGFEAFF
J: TRBJ2-1; V: TRBV5-1; CDR3: CASSLVGGALSSYNEQFF